This record concerns one TCR beta chain sequence. The junction and the germline gene differ at one end; a read error may be behind it. Other DNA sequences from this sample encode an identical CDR3 as well. The CDR3 is made up of 14 amino acids. CDR1 is SGHRS and CDR2 is YFSETQ in the germline V gene. The data were obtained in a study of blood T cell repertoires in COVID-19. Study summary: COVID-19 samples, acute and convalescent, were from the United States, Italy and Spain. PBMCs, B-cell-depleted T cells, or T cells were the source of the cDNA or gDNA that made up the material.

In the original workflow: Amplification of reference gene primers was used by the study to estimate nucleated cell counts. Method: immunoSEQ multiplex PCR; TCRdb's copy keeps in-frame clones and lacks some. The V and J calls and clone size were taken over from that table, and D and trimming were inferred from the DNA. The sample lists approximately 80,000 clones, approximately 86% occurring once. The TCR was taken from a man between 35 and 55 years old with acute or convalescent COVID-19. Sequencing was performed on peripheral blood. V is TRBV5-1 and J is TRBJ1-2; D unclear. The CDR3 loop is CASSSRTPVYGYTF. The CDR3 DNA reads TGCGCCAGCAGCTCGCGGACTCCAGTCTATGGTTACACCTTC.